The rows below give T cell receptor beta chains drawn from one sample of a study of T-cell memory formation after mild COVID-19. Via MiXCR, TCRdb re-called the 5' RACE reads, giving one row per CDR3 protein. The repertoire holds over 55,000 distinct CDR3 sequences, with about 12% as singletons. Sequenced: PBMCs or a T cell subset sorted from them (not recorded which). These TCRs come from a man younger than 30 who had mild COVID-19 (a few samples of this study predate the infection). Cell type and time point are not known. Each CDR3 is given with its conserved first and last residue. D genes are given only for firm matches. Size values are once, few and many counts, or a class for expanded clones, and some rows have none.

j_gene | d_gene | abundance | v_gene | CDR3aa | CDR3nt
TRBJ2-1 | TRBD2 | many | TRBV6-6 | CASSYPTRLAGGSSANEQFF | TGTGCCAGCAGTTACCCTACCAGACTAGCGGGGGGGAGCTCGGCGAATGAGCAGTTCTTC
TRBJ1-1 | TRBD1 | few | TRBV7-9 | CASSSTGAITEAFF | TGTGCCAGCAGCTCGACAGGGGCTATCACTGAAGCTTTCTTT
TRBJ1-1 | TRBD1 | few | TRBV11-2 | CASSTYRGPNTEAFF | TGTGCCAGCAGCACATACAGGGGGCCGAACACTGAAGCTTTCTTT
TRBJ1-1 | . | . | TRBV6-6 | CASNTPRGDAAFF | TGTGCCAGCAATACACCCCGGGGGGACGCAGCTTTCTTT
TRBJ2-2 | . | . | TRBV7-9 | CASSAGVYTGELFF | TGTGCCAGCAGCGCGGGTGTTTACACCGGGGAGCTGTTTTTT
TRBJ1-5 | . | few | TRBV7-2 | CASTLGRNQPQHF | TGTGCCAGCACCCTCGGAAGAAATCAGCCCCAGCATTTT
TRBJ1-1 | . | few | TRBV11-2 | CASSLVRGTEAFF | TGTGCCAGCAGCTTAGTACGGGGCACTGAAGCTTTCTTT
TRBJ1-5 | . | few | TRBV7-6 | CASSPQGRGHQPQHF | TGTGCCAGCAGCCCCCAGGGGCGTGGCCATCAGCCCCAGCATTTT
TRBJ2-3 | TRBD1 | many | TRBV5-6 | CASSSGQGATDTQYF | TGTGCCAGCAGCTCAGGACAGGGGGCAACAGATACGCAGTATTTT
TRBJ2-6 | . | . | TRBV11-2 | CASVFSGANVLTF | TGTGCCAGCGTGTTTTCTGGGGCCAACGTCCTGACTTTC
TRBJ1-5 | TRBD1 | few | TRBV6-5 | CASSWGRGVNQPQHF | TGTGCCAGCAGTTGGGGCAGGGGGGTGAATCAGCCCCAGCATTTT
TRBJ2-1 | TRBD2 | many | TRBV7-2 | CASSPTTGTRDYNEQFF | TGTGCCAGCAGCCCGACTACCGGGACTAGAGACTACAATGAGCAGTTCTTC
TRBJ1-3 | . | few | TRBV29-1 | CSVAEAGNTIYF | TGCAGCGTTGCCGAGGCGGGAAACACCATATATTTT
TRBJ2-2 | . | large | TRBV5-1 | CASSPGMNTGELFF | TGCGCCAGCAGCCCAGGAATGAACACCGGGGAGCTGTTTTTT
TRBJ2-3 | TRBD1 | many | TRBV10-3 | CAIKGQGGPSTDTQYF | TGTGCCATCAAAGGACAGGGGGGCCCTAGCACAGATACGCAGTATTTT
TRBJ2-7 | TRBD1 | few | TRBV11-1 | CASRETGTGGDEQYF | TGTGCCAGCAGGGAAACCGGGACAGGGGGTGACGAGCAGTACTTC
TRBJ2-1 | . | few | TRBV7-9 | CASSPRTRMASYNEQFF | TGTGCCAGCAGCCCTCGGACGCGGATGGCCTCCTACAATGAGCAGTTCTTC
TRBJ1-1 | TRBD1 | . | TRBV12-3/TRBV12-4 | CASSPGQTTEAFF | TGTGCCAGCAGTCCGGGACAGACCACTGAAGCTTTCTTT
TRBJ1-5 | . | few | TRBV6-1 | CASSAFNQPQHF | TGTGCCAGCAGTGCCTTTAATCAGCCCCAGCATTTT
TRBJ2-1 | . | few | TRBV4-3 | CASSQGTAAYNEQFF | TGCGCCAGCAGCCAAGGGACGGCAGCATACAATGAGCAGTTCTTC
TRBJ2-2 | . | . | TRBV6-6 | CASSYRAANTGELFF | TGTGCCAGCAGTTACAGGGCAGCGAACACCGGGGAGCTGTTTTTT
TRBJ2-3 | TRBD1 | many | TRBV7-3 | CASSLLGQGITDTQYF | TGTGCCAGCAGCTTACTGGGACAGGGAATTACAGATACGCAGTATTTT
TRBJ1-4 | TRBD1 | few | TRBV4-3 | CASSQDRGRVGKLFF | TGCGCCAGCAGCCAAGACAGGGGGAGGGTCGGAAAACTGTTTTTT
TRBJ2-2 | . | many | TRBV7-9 | CASSLGLEVLTTGELFF | TGTGCCAGCAGCTTAGGACTTGAGGTTCTTACCACCGGGGAGCTGTTTTTT
TRBJ2-2 | . | . | TRBV2 | CATDSQGAGELFF | TGTGCCACTGACAGTCAGGGAGCCGGGGAGCTGTTTTTT
TRBJ2-7 | . | few | TRBV9 | CASSPGTGLGEQYF | TGTGCCAGCAGCCCCGGGACGGGGTTAGGGGAGCAGTACTTC
TRBJ2-5 | TRBD2 | many | TRBV12-3/TRBV12-4 | CASSGLAGDQETQYF | TGTGCCAGCAGTGGACTAGCGGGCGACCAAGAGACCCAGTACTTC
TRBJ2-7 | TRBD2 | many | TRBV19 | CASSSGGPYEQYF | TGTGCCAGTAGCTCGGGGGGACCCTACGAGCAGTACTTC